The 21 T cell receptor beta chains given below trace back to one sample, sequenced in a study of cytomegalovirus exposure and HLA in healthy donors (dated by TCRdb to about 2017). Library generation was performed with the immunoSEQ multiplex PCR assay. The multiplex PCR relied on a mix of 60 forward primers for TCR Vbeta segments and 13 reverse primers for TCR Jbeta segments. TCRdb provides this immuneACCESS table in a form limited to in-frame rearrangements. Some clones are lacking; in checked studies, under half of them reflect an unresolved V gene, and why the rest are absent is not known. A total of about 140,000 clones appear in this sample, approximately 80% of them only once. The top ten clones comprise roughly 2.1% of the sample. The sequencing sample was made of PBMCs. The receptors come from a woman in her 40s in good health and CMV-seronegative.

The sample holds a few counts of this clone. J is TRBJ2-7 and V is TRBV4-3; TRBD2 might be the D (5 bases). V shed 3 bases and J shed 0 bases, with 12 bases lying between them. Germline loops: CDR1 LGHNA, CDR2 YSLEER. This CDR3 is 15 amino acids long. The CDR3 nucleotides read TGCGCCAGCAGCCAGCGGGCCTACCCCTCCTACGAGCAGTACTTC. It encodes CASSQRAYPSYEQYF.

This clone was observed a single time. The V call is TRBV27, the J call TRBJ1-1; 8 nucleotides agree with TRBD1. The CDR3 runs 14 residues. The V and J ends lost 6 bases and 5 bases, in that order; junction bases with no gene match: 8. The germline gives CDR1 MNHEY, CDR2 SMNVEV (reference sequence). This CDR3 is CASRVDRVGTEAFF. In nucleotides, the CDR3 is TGTGCCAGCAGAGTGGACAGGGTTGGGACTGAAGCTTTCTTT.

V usage is TRBV7-2 and J usage is TRBJ2-7, with no clear D. Trimming removed 4 bases from V and 3 bases from J, with 13 bases in between. The CDR3 has 14 residues. Germline CDR1 is SGHTA and CDR2 is FQGNSA. The CDR3 region has the DNA TGTGCCAGCAGCTCCCCCCCGACTGGCTACGAGCAGTACTTC. It is translated as CASSSPPTGYEQYF.

This clone was found a few times. The CDR3 sequence: CSVKGLAGVLEQFF. The CDR3 nucleotides read TGCAGCGTCAAGGGACTAGCGGGAGTCCTGGAGCAGTTCTTC. The chain is built from TRBV29-1 and TRBJ2-1; 14 bases are shared with TRBD2. Germline V gene data show CDR1 as SQVTM and CDR2 as ANQGSEA. V lost 6 bases and J lost 10; bases outside the gene matches: 8. The CDR3 runs to 14 residues.

The CDR3 loop is CASSAGGEDEQYF. CDR3 coding DNA: TGTGCCAGCAGCGCCGGGGGTGAGGACGAGCAGTACTTC. The V gene is TRBV9, the J gene TRBJ2-7; weak D call: TRBD2 (6 bases). Germline CDR1 reads SGDLS; CDR2 reads YYNGEE. The CDR3 extends over 13 amino acids. Trimming stripped 3 bases from V and 5 bases from J, with 12 bases between.

The chain has TRBV6-5 and TRBJ1-1, with TRBD1 as a possible D gene (6 bases). Germline V gene data show CDR1 as MNHEY and CDR2 as SVGAGI. V shed 8 bases and J shed 11 bases, with 21 bases lying between them. The CDR3 length is 13 residues. The CDR3 bases are TGTGCCAGCTCGACGTTGCAGGGGATCGGGGCTTTCTTT. Translating it yields CASSTLQGIGAFF.

This rearrangement joins TRBV28 to TRBJ1-5, with TRBD1 matching 10 bases. The junction had 4 bases not matched to a gene; V was cut back by 5 bases and J by 3 bases. This CDR3 spans 15 amino acids. The germline V gene has CDR1 MDHEN and CDR2 SYDVKM. DNA for the CDR3: TGTGCCAGCAGTCCGGGACAGGGGTACAATCAGCCCCAGCATTTT. It encodes CASSPGQGYNQPQHF.

The chain couples TRBV28 to TRBJ2-5; D may be TRBD1 (6 bases). The CDR3 has 15 amino acids. Trimming took off 6 bases at V and 4 bases at J, with 18 bases between the two ends. Germline V gives CDR1 MDHEN, CDR2 SYDVKM. This CDR3 is CASRQYQGYAETQYF. CDR3 DNA: TGTGCCAGCAGACAATACCAGGGGTATGCAGAGACCCAGTACTTC.

The rearrangement uses TRBV5-4 and TRBJ2-3, with 9 bases lining up with TRBD1. This CDR3 is built from 15 residues. Unmatched junction bases numbered 8, after V lost 4 bases and J lost 5 bases. Germline CDR1 is SGHNT and CDR2 is YYREEE (reference sequence). CDR3 coding DNA: TGTGCCAGCAGCCCCAGACAGGGGGTAGTAGATACGCAGTATTTT. It encodes CASSPRQGVVDTQYF.

Points on this clone: At one end, the junction sequence differs from germline, possibly due to a read error. The CDR3 spells CASGVLDRSTEAFF. Written as DNA, the CDR3 is TGTGCCAGCGGCGTCCTGGATCGGAGCACTGAAGCTTTCTTT. This chain links TRBV9 with TRBJ1-1; no definite D call. Germline loops: CDR1 SGDLS, CDR2 YYNGEE. This CDR3 region has 14 residues.

V is TRBV2 and J is TRBJ1-3; D gene ambiguous. The V end lost 7 bases, the J end lost 0 bases, and 19 bases lay between the germline ends. This CDR3 has 17 amino acids. CDR1 is SNHLY and CDR2 is FYNNEI in the germline V gene. CDR3 amino acids: CASNKQRTKTSGNTIYF. In DNA form, the CDR3 reads TGTGCCAGCAACAAACAGAGAACAAAAACCTCTGGAAACACCATATATTTT.

V gene TRBV28 combines with J gene TRBJ2-5; weak D call: TRBD2 (6 bases). The CDR3 loop spans 14 amino acids. Germline V CDR1 and CDR2: MDHEN, SYDVKM. V lost 3 bases to trimming and J lost 1 base, with 9 bases between them. In nucleotides, the CDR3 is TGTGCCAGCAGTTTGGCGGGGATCCAAGAGACCCAGTACTTC. This codes for CASSLAGIQETQYF.

The chain carries TRBV28 and TRBJ2-5, with 9 positions matching TRBD2. Germline loops: CDR1 MDHEN, CDR2 SYDVKM. This CDR3 has 15 residues. Trimming removed 3 bases from V and 2 bases from J; junction bases left unmatched: 4. CDR3 amino acids: CASSFSGRGQETQYF. Here the CDR3 DNA reads TGTGCCAGCAGTTTTAGCGGGAGAGGGCAAGAGACCCAGTACTTC.

This clone was seen only once. J is TRBJ2-3 and V is TRBV4-2; D possibly corresponds to TRBD2 (6 bases). Germline V gives CDR1 LGHNA, CDR2 YNFKEQ. The CDR3 has 19 residues. V lost 0 bases to trimming and J lost 0 bases, with 19 bases between them. The CDR3, as DNA: TGTGCCAGCAGCCAAGATTGGTCCCTGGCCAGCGGGAGCACAGATACGCAGTATTTT. It yields the protein CASSQDWSLASGSTDTQYF.

The sample holds one count of this clone. This chain uses TRBV29-1 with TRBJ2-2; weak D call: TRBD1 (6 bases). The length of the CDR3 is 15 residues. Trimming took off 2 bases at V and 1 base at J, with 11 bases between the two ends. Germline V CDR1 and CDR2: SQVTM, ANQGSEA. Written as DNA, the CDR3 is TGCAGCGTTGAAACAGGGTTTTGGAACACCGGGGAGCTGTTTTTT. Its translation: CSVETGFWNTGELFF.

The chain joins TRBV28 to TRBJ1-5; weak D call: TRBD1 (6 bases). Trimming shortened V by 6 bases and J by 0 bases, and 15 bases separated the two germline ends. The V gene's germline CDR1 is MDHEN and CDR2 SYDVKM. This CDR3 comprises 16 residues. In DNA form, the CDR3 reads TGTGCCAGCAGCCCCCGGGACATTTATAGCAATCAGCCCCAGCATTTT. Its protein product is CASSPRDIYSNQPQHF. Combining the CDR3 with reference TRBV28 and TRBJ1-5 gives the whole variable domain DVKVTQSSRYLVKRTGEKVFLECVQDMDHENMFWYRQDPGLGLRLIYFSYDVKMKEKGDIPEGYSVSREKKERFSLILESASTNQTSMYLCASSPRDIYSNQPQHFGDGTRLSIL.

In its sample, this clone was seen once. Sequence at one end of the junction differs from germline and may be a read error. The chain recombines TRBV7-9 with TRBJ2-7; TRBD1 agrees at 7 bases. In germline, CDR1 is SEHNR, CDR2 FQNEAQ (reference sequence). This CDR3 has 15 amino acids. In DNA, the CDR3 is TGTTCCAGCAGCTCCCCCGGGACAGCACCTAACGAGCAGTACTTC. This codes for CSSSSPGTAPNEQYF.

The J gene is TRBJ1-1, the V gene TRBV29-1; 7 bases fit TRBD1. The CDR3 extends over 13 amino acids. Germline CDR1 is SQVTM and CDR2 is ANQGSEA. Germline trimming cut 7 bases from V and 6 bases from J; bases unmatched to any gene: 11. The CDR3, as DNA: TGCAGCGCCGGAGGGGGCAGTGGAGCTGAAGCTTTCTTT. It is translated as CSAGGGSGAEAFF. The variable domain in full, completed from reference TRBV29-1 and TRBJ1-1, reads SAVISQKPSRDICQRGTSLTIQCQVDSQVTMMFWYRQQPGQSLTLIATANQGSEATYESGFVIDKFPISRPNLTFSTLTVSNMSPEDSSIYLCSAGGGSGAEAFFGQGTRLTVV.

The rearrangement joins TRBV27 to TRBJ2-1, with 8 bases lining up with TRBD1. The V gene's germline CDR1 is MNHEY and CDR2 SMNVEV (reference sequence). V dropped 6 bases and J dropped 5; count of bases not matched to a gene: 3. The CDR3 extends over 13 amino acids. As DNA, the CDR3 is TGTGCCAGCAGACAGGGGGTCCACAATGAGCAGTTCTTC. Amino acid sequence: CASRQGVHNEQFF.

The genes are TRBV5-5 and TRBJ2-2; 8 bases are shared with TRBD2. The CDR3 is made up of 14 amino acids. Germline CDR1 and CDR2: SGHKS and YYEKEE (reference sequence). The ends lost 0 bases at V and 7 bases at J; junction bases unmatched: 2. For the CDR3, the DNA is TGTGCCAGCAGCTTGGCGGGGGGGCTCGGGGAGCTGTTTTTT. It is translated as CASSLAGGLGELFF.

The chain uses TRBV4-1 and TRBJ2-5; D may be TRBD1 (5 bases). CDR3 size: 15 residues. From germline, CDR1 is MGHRA and CDR2 YSYEKL. The V end lost 2 bases, the J end lost 1 base, and 11 bases lay between the germline ends. CDR3 protein: CASSQTDSFQETQYF. DNA of the CDR3: TGCGCCAGCAGCCAAACCGACAGCTTCCAAGAGACCCAGTACTTC.